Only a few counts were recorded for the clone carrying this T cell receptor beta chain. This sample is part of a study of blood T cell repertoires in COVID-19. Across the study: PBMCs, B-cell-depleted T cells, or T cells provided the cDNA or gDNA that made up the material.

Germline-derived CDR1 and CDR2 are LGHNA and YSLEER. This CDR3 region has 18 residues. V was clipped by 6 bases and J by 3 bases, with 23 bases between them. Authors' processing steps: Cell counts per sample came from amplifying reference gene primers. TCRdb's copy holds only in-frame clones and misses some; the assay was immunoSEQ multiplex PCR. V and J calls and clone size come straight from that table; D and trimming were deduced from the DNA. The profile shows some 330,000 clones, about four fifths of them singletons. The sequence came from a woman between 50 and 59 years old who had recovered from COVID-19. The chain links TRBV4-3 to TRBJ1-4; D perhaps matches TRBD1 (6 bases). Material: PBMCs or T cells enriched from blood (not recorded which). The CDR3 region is CASSATSTGLGANEKLFF. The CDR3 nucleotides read TGCGCCAGCAGTGCTACGTCCACAGGGTTAGGAGCTAATGAAAAACTGTTTTTT.